A single TCR beta chain is shown here with its context. The antigen is unknown. The data originate from a study of shared clonotypes between healthy human individuals. Sequencing used immunoSEQ multiplex PCR; TCRdb keeps in-frame clones, though not all of them. The data show approximately 940,000 clones, more than 75% seen once. The CDR3 totals 12 residues. CDR1 SQVTM and CDR2 ANQGSEA come from the germline V gene. V was clipped by 5 bases and J by 1 base, with 7 bases between them. Study-level findings and limits: Approximately 5% was the fraction of naive CD4 clonotypes found shared across four donors.

Specimen: memory CD4+ T cells sorted from blood. Subset in this sample: CD45RA-negative fraction. The rearrangement links TRBV29-1 to TRBJ2-3, with D unresolved. This clonotype originated in a man aged 18 to 29 in good health. CDR3 protein: CSVRLGTDTQYF. The CDR3 region has the DNA TGCAGCGTTCGATTAGGCACAGATACGCAGTATTTT.